This section outlines one T cell receptor (beta chain) sequence together with its context. Its antigen remains unidentified. This record comes from a study of PD-L1 blockade in urothelial cancer. The CDR3 sequence is 13 residues long. The J segment lost 4 bases and the V segment lost 5 bases, leaving 1 base of the junction unmatched. From germline, CDR1 is KGHSH and CDR2 LQKENI. Libraries were prepared by immunoSEQ multiplex PCR; TCRdb keeps only in-frame clonotypes and omits some of them. Of some 79,000 clones in the sample, 82% were seen once. Study-wide points: A below-median TCR clonality in blood before treatment predicted better survival. Durable benefit was linked to greater 3-week expansion of tumor-associated blood clones.

The specimen was PBMCs, collected around atezolizumab (anti-PD-L1) treatment. V is TRBV18 and J is TRBJ1-1, with 10 bases lining up with TRBD1. This clonotype was obtained from a man aged 65-85 years with urothelial cancer. CDR3 protein: CASSRDRGTEAFF. The CDR3 DNA reads as TGTGCCAGCTCAAGGGACAGGGGCACTGAAGCTTTCTTT.